This T cell receptor beta chain emerged from a study of immune evolution from preneoplasia to lung adenocarcinoma. Study-wide findings and caveats: Top clone share appeared to fall from AAH through AIS, MIA, adenocarcinoma. Later-stage lesions seemingly showed higher T cell density and diversity than normal lung. Compared with EGFR-mutant or double wild-type lesions, KRAS-mutant nodules were more clonal.

Sequencing used immunoSEQ multiplex PCR; TCRdb keeps in-frame clones, though not all of them. The sample includes roughly 28,000 clones, about three quarters of them seen just once. As for this clone: Its target is not known.

The germline gives CDR1 MGHDK, CDR2 SYGVNS. The CDR3 has 14 residues. V was clipped by 6 bases and J by 3 bases; unmatched bases: 6. The chain is built from TRBV25-1 and TRBJ2-7, with 9 bases fitting TRBD1. The sequencing input was FFPE invasive lung adenocarcinoma tissue. The TCR originated in a person aged 55 to 75 with invasive lung adenocarcinoma. Some clones in this sample may be carry-over from other donors' samples. In DNA form, the CDR3 reads TGTGCCAGCAGCCGGACAGGGGCGAGCTACGAGCAGTACTTC. It translates to CASSRTGASYEQYF.